These 23 T cell receptor beta chains originate from one sample sequenced in a study of T cell repertoires in cytomegalovirus infection. These receptors' targets are unknown. Via MiXCR, TCRdb re-called the reads, giving one row per CDR3 protein. The repertoire has 900,000 to 950,000 distinct CDR3 sequences, approximately 32% of them found once; the top ten carry over 10%. The sequencing here drew on cultured CD8+ T cells from PBMCs, taken from culture after CMV antigen stimulation. All receptors come from a human donor in good health (CMV status not recorded). Some clones in this sample may be carry-over from other donors' samples.

This clonotype was observed a few times. A junction boundary mismatches the germline segment, possibly from a read error. V gene TRBV29-1 combines with J gene TRBJ2-1; 9 bases agree with TRBD2. Germline CDR1 SQVTM, CDR2 ANQGSEA. The CDR3 loop spans 16 amino acids. CDR3 nucleotides: TGCAGCGTCGAAGGTTGGTGGCGGGGGGGCACAGGTGAGCAGTTCTTC. Protein: CSVEGWWRGGTGEQFF.

This clonotype was recorded a few times. The genes are TRBV2 and TRBJ2-5; tentative D call: TRBD1 (6 bases). V gave up 5 bases and J gave up 1 base, with 17 bases separating them. Per the germline V gene, CDR1 is SNHLY and CDR2 is FYNNEI. The CDR3 contains 16 residues. The CDR3 spells CASSSARDTIQETQYF. In DNA form, the CDR3 reads TGTGCCAGCAGTTCCGCCCGGGACACGATCCAAGAGACCCAGTACTTC.

The chain uses TRBV2 and TRBJ2-7; 9 positions match TRBD1. This CDR3 comprises 16 residues. V shed 6 bases, J shed 3 bases, and the junction held 12 bases outside the gene matches. CDR1 and CDR2 (germline): SNHLY, FYNNEI. The CDR3 DNA follows: TGTGCCAGCAGCGTTGACCGGGACAGGGTAATCTACGAGCAGTACTTC. This translates into CASSVDRDRVIYEQYF.

V is TRBV12-3 or TRBV12-4 and J is TRBJ2-3; 7 positions agree with TRBD1. V lost 10 bases, J lost 1 base, and 2 bases stayed unmatched. This CDR3 region has 12 residues. CDR3 protein: CATGQGTDTQYF. CDR3 bases: TGTGCCACAGGACAGGGCACAGATACGCAGTATTTT.

This clonotype was counted many times. A junction boundary mismatches the germline segment, possibly from a read error. This chain connects TRBV4-3 to TRBJ2-2; D might be TRBD2 (5 bases). The CDR3 has 13 residues. Germline-derived CDR1 and CDR2 are LGHNA and YSLEER. The CDR3 nucleotides read TGTGCCAGCAGCCCCCCGGGGACCGGGGAGCTGTTTTTT. It specifies CASSPPGTGELFF.

This clonotype has just a few counts. The V gene is TRBV7-8, the J gene TRBJ2-7, with a tentative D call TRBD1 (6 bases). This CDR3 is built from 12 residues. V lost 4 bases to trimming and J lost 3 bases, with 7 bases between them. The germline gives CDR1 SGHVS, CDR2 FQNEAQ. The CDR3 region has the DNA TGTGCCAGCAGCTCAGGGGTCTACGAGCAGTACGTC. It yields the protein CASSSGVYEQYV.

V gene TRBV18 combines with J gene TRBJ2-1, with D perhaps TRBD1 or TRBD2 (5 bases each). The CDR3 is 16 residues long. The germline V gene encodes CDR1 KGHSH and CDR2 LQKENI. Trimming left V 5 bases short and J 4 bases short, with 18 bases between. In DNA form, the CDR3 reads TGTGCCAGCTCATTTTTAACGGGGACGATATACAATGAGCAGTTCTTC. Translation: CASSFLTGTIYNEQFF.

This clonotype occurred a few times. The V gene is TRBV27, the J gene TRBJ1-2, with D possibly matching TRBD1 (5 bases). CDR3 length equals 15 residues. Trimming took 2 bases from V and 3 from J, leaving 13 bases between them. Per germline, CDR1 MNHEY and CDR2 SMNVEV (reference sequence). The CDR3 loop reads CASSLRDGADYGYTF. The CDR3 coding sequence is TGTGCCAGCAGTTTAAGGGACGGAGCAGACTATGGCTACACCTTC.

This clonotype occurred many times. This chain connects TRBV12-3 or TRBV12-4 to TRBJ2-2, with 8 bases that match TRBD1. Trimming cost V 6 bases and J 0 bases; bases outside gene matches: 6. CDR3 size: 16 residues. The CDR3 DNA reads TGTGCCAGCAGCCCCTGGACAGGGTCGAACACCGGGGAGCTGTTTTTT. Translation: CASSPWTGSNTGELFF.

V gene TRBV11-2 combines with J gene TRBJ1-1; D remains ambiguous. Between the trimmed V and J ends, which lost 5 bases and 2 bases, there was a span of 15 bases. Per the germline V gene, CDR1 is SGHAT and CDR2 is FQNNGV. The CDR3 extends over 15 amino acids. The CDR3 DNA reads as TGTGCCAGCAGCCGGGTGACGCAAATAAACACTGAAGCTTTCTTT. Translated, it gives CASSRVTQINTEAFF.

V gene TRBV4-2 combines with J gene TRBJ2-5; no firm D call. V shed 3 bases and J shed 2 bases, with 7 bases lying between them. Germline V CDR1 and CDR2: LGHNA, YNFKEQ. This CDR3 has 13 amino acids. CDR3 coding DNA: TGTGCCAGCAGCCACCTAGATCAAGAGACCCAGTACTTC. Residues: CASSHLDQETQYF.

This clonotype came up once. Sequence at one end of the junction differs from germline and may be a read error. This rearrangement joins TRBV28 to TRBJ1-1, with a weak D call TRBD1 (6 bases). This CDR3 spans 14 amino acids. Germline values: CDR1 MDHEN, CDR2 SYDVKM. The CDR3 reads CASSFRARDTKAFF. CDR3 bases: TGTGCCAGCAGTTTTAGAGCCCGGGACACTAAAGCTTTCTTT.

This clonotype turned up a few times. The gene calls are TRBV7-9 and TRBJ2-3, with 7 bases matching TRBD2. The CDR3 extends over 16 amino acids. Per germline, CDR1 SEHNR and CDR2 FQNEAQ (reference sequence). Losses at the gene ends were 5 bases for V and 2 bases for J; bases not matched to a gene: 10. In nucleotides, the CDR3 is TGTGCCAGCAGCCCACCCACGGGACTATACACAGATACGCAGTATTTT. Translated: CASSPPTGLYTDTQYF.

This clonotype has a handful of counts. This chain uses TRBV27 with TRBJ2-5; TRBD2 agrees at 15 bases. Germline values: CDR1 MNHEY, CDR2 SMNVEV (reference sequence). Trimming at V came to 0 bases and at J to 2 bases, leaving 4 bases not matched to a gene. This CDR3 spans 18 amino acids. The CDR3 region has the DNA TGTGCCAGCAGTTTATCGAGGGGACTAGCGGGGGGTCAAGAGACCCAGTACTTC. Protein product: CASSLSRGLAGGQETQYF.

V is TRBV27 and J is TRBJ2-7; the D gene could be TRBD1 or TRBD2 (6 bases each). Germline-derived CDR1 and CDR2 are MNHEY and SMNVEV (reference sequence). The CDR3 totals 14 residues. The V end was cut by 7 bases, the J end by 4 bases, with 17 bases between. This CDR3 is CASTTWGAGYEQYF. CDR3 DNA sequence: TGTGCCAGCACCACCTGGGGGGCTGGGTACGAGCAGTACTTC.

This clonotype was seen many times. The V gene is TRBV7-6, the J gene TRBJ2-7; D is unresolved. The CDR3 contains 12 residues. Per germline, CDR1 SGHVS and CDR2 FNYEAQ. V was clipped by 4 bases and J by 9 bases, with 13 bases between them. CDR3 in amino acids: CASSSDHPWQYF. CDR3 DNA: TGTGCCAGCAGCTCTGACCACCCTTGGCAGTACTTC.

V is TRBV6-2 or TRBV6-3 and J is TRBJ1-2, with 10 nucleotides matching TRBD1. After removal of 7 bases from V and 6 bases from J, the junction contained 5 bases not matched to a gene. This CDR3 region has 13 residues. The germline CDR1 and CDR2 sequences are MNHEY and SVGEGT. The CDR3 region has the DNA TGTGCCAGCATTCCCGGGACAGGGGATGGCTACACCTTC. Translated, it gives CASIPGTGDGYTF.

A few counts support this clonotype. The J gene is TRBJ1-2, the V gene TRBV12-3 or TRBV12-4, with D unresolved. The CDR3 totals 13 residues. The germline V and J ends were trimmed by 5 bases and 4 bases, with 11 bases remaining between them. In DNA form, the CDR3 reads TGTGCCAGCAGTACCAGTTTGGCCTATGGCTACACCTTC. It codes for CASSTSLAYGYTF.

This clonotype was counted only a few times. The J gene is TRBJ1-1, the V gene TRBV12-5; D may be TRBD1 (5 bases). Germline V lookup: CDR1 LGHNT, CDR2 FRNRAP. The CDR3 has 14 amino acids. Trimming stripped 5 bases from V and 3 bases from J, with 13 bases between. DNA for the CDR3: TGTGCTAGTGGTATAGGTCGGGGGGACACTGAAGCTTTCTTT. Translation: CASGIGRGDTEAFF.

In its sample, this clonotype was seen a few times. The chain uses TRBV6-1 and TRBJ1-5; 8 positions agree with TRBD1. J gave up 7 bases and V 6 bases, and 5 bases lay outside the gene matches. Germline loops: CDR1 MNHNS, CDR2 SASEGT. This CDR3 contains 13 residues. CDR3 residues: CASRPGGGQPQHF. The CDR3 nucleotides read TGTGCCAGCAGACCAGGGGGCGGACAGCCCCAGCATTTT.

This clonotype was observed a handful of times. The CDR3 is CASSVGVGSYEQYV. CDR3 sequence (DNA): TGTGCCAGCAGCGTAGGGGTCGGTTCCTACGAGCAGTACGTC. The rearrangement joins TRBV9 to TRBJ2-7; no reliable D call. V lost 0 bases and J lost 1, with 8 bases in between. Looked up from germline, CDR1 is SGDLS and CDR2 is YYNGEE. This CDR3 has 14 residues.

A few counts support this clonotype. The rearrangement uses TRBV7-8 and TRBJ2-1; 8 bases fit TRBD2. The CDR3 spans 16 residues. Germline values: CDR1 SGHVS, CDR2 FQNEAQ. J was trimmed by 2 bases and V by 3 bases; bases with no gene match: 6. CDR3 residues: CASSFLGGAAYNEQFF. As DNA, the CDR3 is TGTGCCAGCAGCTTCCTCGGGGGGGCAGCCTACAATGAGCAGTTCTTC.

The J gene is TRBJ2-7, the V gene TRBV20-1, with a weak D call TRBD1 (5 bases). Trimming shortened V by 6 bases and J by 0 bases, and 18 bases separated the two germline ends. CDR1 and CDR2 (germline): DFQATT, SNEGSKA (reference sequence). The CDR3 spans 15 residues. CDR3 in amino acids: CSAHTDSLPSYEQYF. In nucleotides, the CDR3 is TGCAGTGCCCATACCGACAGCCTACCCTCCTACGAGCAGTACTTC.